The 13 T cell receptor beta chains below come from one sample, sequenced in a study of cytomegalovirus exposure and HLA in healthy donors. In the PCR, 60 Vbeta and 13 Jbeta primers were used. TCRdb keeps only in-frame clones here, not all; method: immunoSEQ multiplex PCR. Of 95,000 to 100,000 clones listed, 76% are singletons. Specimen: PBMCs. Every receptor here comes from a man aged 35 to 55 in good health and CMV-seronegative.

Sample share makes this clone medium-sized. V and J are TRBV19 and TRBJ1-5; possible D gene TRBD1, 5 bases. This CDR3 comprises 12 residues. V was shortened by 6 bases and J by 3 bases, with 6 bases between the two germline ends. Per germline, CDR1 LNHDA and CDR2 SQIVND (reference sequence). This CDR3 reads CASRTANQPQHF. CDR3 nucleotides: TGTGCCAGTAGGACAGCCAATCAGCCCCAGCATTTT.

This rearrangement joins TRBV5-1 to TRBJ2-2, with 11 bases identical to TRBD2. Trimming removed 4 bases from V and 6 bases from J; junction bases left unmatched: 14. This CDR3 has 18 residues. Per germline, CDR1 SGHRS and CDR2 YFSETQ. The DNA of the CDR3 is TGCGCCAGCAGCCCTGGGCCCGCTGGACTAGCGGGTTCCGGGGAGCTGTTTTTT. Its protein is CASSPGPAGLAGSGELFF.

The V call is TRBV9, the J call TRBJ1-3; 8 positions agree with TRBD1. CDR1 and CDR2 (germline): SGDLS, YYNGEE. The CDR3 covers 14 residues. V gave up 3 bases and J gave up 4 bases; unmatched junction bases: 3. CDR3 nucleotide sequence: TGTGCCAGCAGCGCAGGGGGCACGGGAAACACCATATATTTT. It specifies CASSAGGTGNTIYF.

The chain carries TRBV25-1 and TRBJ2-4; tentatively, D is TRBD1 (6 bases). Trimming stripped 1 base from V and 0 bases from J, with 10 bases between. CDR1 is MGHDK, CDR2 SYGVNS, per germline. The CDR3 contains 16 residues. CDR3 DNA: TGTGCCAGCAGTGAATCGGGACAAGGAGCCAAAAACATTCAGTACTTC. Translation gives CASSESGQGAKNIQYF.

This clone has just a few counts. The chain employs TRBV7-6 and TRBJ2-5; D is undetermined. Trimming cost V 1 base and J 2 bases, with 5 bases left between them. The CDR3 contains 13 residues. The germline V gene encodes CDR1 SGHVS and CDR2 FNYEAQ. The CDR3 region has the DNA TGTGCCAGCAGCTTAGATACACAAGAGACCCAGTACTTC. Its translation: CASSLDTQETQYF.

As concerns this clone: One end of the junction varies from germline; a read error may be responsible. CDR3 region: CASSHHVLAVIYNERFF. CDR3 DNA sequence: TGCGCCAGCAGTCACCACGTTTTAGCGGTTATCTACAATGAGCGGTTCTTC. This sequence joins TRBV23-1 and TRBJ2-1; the D gene is possibly TRBD2 (6 bases). TRBV23-1 carries the ORF label, with uncertain function. The CDR3 length is 17 residues.

By proportion, this clone is medium-sized. V usage is TRBV4-3 and J usage is TRBJ2-1; 10 bases fit TRBD2. CDR3 length equals 16 residues. CDR1 is LGHNA and CDR2 is YSLEER in the germline V gene. V lost 1 base to trimming and J lost 4 bases; unmatched junction nucleotides: 4. The CDR3: CASSQGIAGGYNEQFF. The CDR3, as DNA: TGCGCCAGCAGCCAAGGAATAGCGGGGGGTTACAATGAGCAGTTCTTC.

The chain joins TRBV7-2 to TRBJ1-2, with D perhaps matching TRBD1 (6 bases). CDR3 size: 13 residues. Germline CDR1 reads SGHTA; CDR2 reads FQGNSA. Trimming took 1 base from V and 10 from J, leaving 13 bases between them. The CDR3 nucleotides are TGTGCCAGCAGCTTAGTACAGGGTACTGACTACACCTTC. This translates into CASSLVQGTDYTF.

The chain has TRBV5-8 and TRBJ1-2; a possible D gene is TRBD1 (5 bases). The germline V gene encodes CDR1 SGHTS and CDR2 YDEGEE. The V end lost 0 bases, the J end lost 4 bases, and 16 bases lay between the germline ends. The CDR3 runs 16 residues. CDR3 sequence reads: CASSLDRFDIPYGYTF. The CDR3 bases are TGTGCCAGCAGCTTGGACAGGTTTGACATCCCCTATGGCTACACCTTC.

The chain couples TRBV28 to TRBJ2-2; weak D call: TRBD1 (5 bases). V was trimmed by 6 bases and J by 6 bases, leaving 8 bases between them. This CDR3 spans 12 amino acids. The V gene's germline CDR1 is MDHEN and CDR2 SYDVKM. CDR3 sequence: CASRLTAGELFF. The CDR3 region has the DNA TGTGCCAGCAGATTGACAGCCGGGGAGCTGTTTTTT.

The chain recombines TRBV29-1 with TRBJ2-1, with TRBD1 as a possible D gene (5 bases). Looked up from germline, CDR1 is SQVTM and CDR2 is ANQGSEA. This CDR3 is built from 18 residues. Trimming shortened V by 7 bases and J by 4 bases, and 29 bases separated the two germline ends. As DNA, the CDR3 is TGCAGCGCTCTTGGGCAGGGAAACCCAATCACCCTGTACAATGAGCAGTTCTTC. Amino acids: CSALGQGNPITLYNEQFF.

Here the CDR3 reads CASSMEAGGSPLHF. DNA for the CDR3: TGTGCCAGTAGTATGGAAGCCGGCGGGTCACCCCTCCACTTT. The chain couples TRBV19 to TRBJ1-6, with D unclear. CDR1 is LNHDA, CDR2 SQIVND, per germline (reference sequence). Between the trimmed V and J ends, which lost 3 bases and 10 bases, there was a span of 13 bases. The CDR3 is made up of 14 amino acids.

The chain employs TRBV1 and TRBJ1-3; the table's D call TRBD1 went unverified against the DNA. TRBV1 is a documented pseudogene. CDR3 size: 16 residues. CDR3 nucleotides: TGCACCAGCAGCGGGGGTGGGACAGCTTCTGGAAACACCATATATTTT. The encoded protein is CTSSGGGTASGNTIYF.